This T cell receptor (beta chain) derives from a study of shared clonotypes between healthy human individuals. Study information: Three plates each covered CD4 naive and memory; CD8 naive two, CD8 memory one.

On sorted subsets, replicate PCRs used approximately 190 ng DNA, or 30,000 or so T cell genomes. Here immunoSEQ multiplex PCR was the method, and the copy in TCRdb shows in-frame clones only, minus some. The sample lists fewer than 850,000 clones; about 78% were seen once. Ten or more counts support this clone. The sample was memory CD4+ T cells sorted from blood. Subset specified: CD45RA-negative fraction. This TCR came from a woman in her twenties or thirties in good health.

CDR3 bases: TGTGCCAGCAGCTATGGGCCTAGCGGGAGGGCCTTCGAGCAGTACTTC. Encoded protein: CASSYGPSGRAFEQYF. This chain links TRBV27 with TRBJ2-7; 12 nucleotides align to TRBD2. The CDR3 totals 16 residues. The V and J ends lost 6 bases and 6 bases, in that order; junction bases with no gene match: 12. Per the germline V gene, CDR1 is MNHEY and CDR2 is SMNVEV (reference sequence).